This TCR beta chain was sequenced in a study of shared T cell receptors in the human thymus. Assay used: immunoSEQ multiplex PCR; TCRdb lists only in-frame clones, some missing. The sample includes about 500,000 clones, approximately 78% seen only once; the top ten take 0.01% to 0.015%. The sample was also linked to a second study, of human thymus T cells. As that study records: Thymus tissue was removed during corrective cardiac surgery. V and J genes seemed to be used with bias in thymic and blood repertoires.

Input material: thymocytes. The clonotype originates from a boy under two years old with a congenital heart defect.

The CDR3 loop reads CASSTPLNTGRGEQYF. DNA of the CDR3: TGTGCCAGCAGTACCCCCCTTAATACCGGCCGGGGGGAGCAGTACTTC. V is TRBV27 and J is TRBJ2-7; D possibly corresponds to TRBD2 (6 bases). The CDR3 consists of 16 residues. V shed 5 bases and J shed 7 bases, with 24 bases lying between them. Germline V gene sequence: CDR1 MNHEY, CDR2 SMNVEV (reference sequence).